The next 25 T cell receptor beta chains were all read from a single sample in a study of blood T cell repertoires in COVID-19 (TCRdb year 2020). Libraries were built with the immunoSEQ multiplex PCR assay. TCRdb re-hosts the immuneACCESS table, in-frame sequences only. Its copies lack some clones; in the studies checked, an unresolved V gene accounts for under half of them, and the cause for the rest is not known. This sample holds about 82,000 clones; 85% were observed only once. The ten largest clones capture about 20% of the sample. Sequencing was carried out using peripheral blood. Every receptor here comes from an older man with active or convalescent COVID-19.

This chain joins TRBV5-1 and TRBJ2-1; D is undetermined. From germline, CDR1 is SGHRS and CDR2 YFSETQ. The CDR3 loop spans 13 amino acids. Trimming removed 0 bases from V and 12 bases from J, with 13 bases in between. The CDR3 loop is CASSLGQRERQFF. In DNA form, the CDR3 reads TGCGCCAGCAGCTTGGGCCAGCGCGAACGGCAGTTCTTC. Full variable domain (rest looked up from reference TRBV5-1 and TRBJ2-1): KAGVTQTPRYLIKTRGQQVTLSCSPISGHRSVSWYQQTPGQGLQFLFEYFSETQRNKGNFPGRFSGRQFSNSRSEMNVSTLELGDSALYLCASSLGQRERQFFGPGTRLTVL.

The rearrangement uses TRBV6-5 and TRBJ1-2; 7 bases agree with TRBD1. Losses at the gene ends were 8 bases for V and 2 bases for J; bases not matched to a gene: 5. The CDR3 is made up of 13 amino acids. CDR1 MNHEY and CDR2 SVGAGI come from the germline V gene. The DNA for the CDR3 is TGTGCCAGCCGACAGGGAGTAAACTATGGCTACACCTTC. Translation gives CASRQGVNYGYTF.

This clone is a singleton in its sample. The chain is built from TRBV6-6 and TRBJ2-3; tentative D call: TRBD2 (6 bases). The CDR3 sequence is 15 residues long. The germline gives CDR1 MNHNY, CDR2 SVGAGI (reference sequence). Between the trimmed V and J ends, which lost 4 bases and 2 bases, there was a span of 13 bases. For the CDR3, the DNA is TGTGCCAGCAGTTCACCGGGGGTTTTCACAGATACGCAGTATTTT. Translated: CASSSPGVFTDTQYF.

The chain carries TRBV6-6 and TRBJ2-3, with 8 bases identical to TRBD1. V was clipped by 1 base and J by 6 bases; unmatched bases: 6. CDR1 and CDR2 (germline): MNHNY, SVGAGI (reference sequence). The CDR3 is made up of 15 amino acids. The CDR3 loop is CASSYFQGARDTQYF. DNA for the CDR3: TGTGCCAGCAGTTACTTTCAGGGGGCTCGGGATACGCAGTATTTT.

The rearrangement links TRBV27 to TRBJ2-1, with D possibly TRBD1 on 5 matching bases. Germline values: CDR1 MNHEY, CDR2 SMNVEV (reference sequence). V lost 4 bases and J lost 5, with 9 bases in between. CDR3 length equals 13 residues. CDR3 sequence reads: CASSSSQDNEQFF. The CDR3 coding sequence is TGTGCCAGCAGTTCGTCACAGGACAATGAGCAGTTCTTC.

The chain employs TRBV19 and TRBJ1-5; 7 nucleotides line up with TRBD1. Trimming removed 5 bases from V and 11 bases from J; junction bases left unmatched: 18. CDR3 size: 16 residues. CDR1 is LNHDA and CDR2 is SQIVND in the germline V gene (reference sequence). CDR3 in DNA: TGTGCCAGTAGTCCCGCGGGGCTTAGGGGGCATAAGGCCCAGCATTTT. This translates into CASSPAGLRGHKAQHF.

This sequence joins TRBV11-2 and TRBJ1-1, with D unclear. Germline loops: CDR1 SGHAT, CDR2 FQNNGV. This CDR3 has 13 residues. V was clipped by 1 base and J by 3 bases, with 6 bases between them. CDR3 sequence reads: CASSLGLDTEAFF. CDR3 in DNA: TGTGCCAGCAGCTTAGGTCTAGACACTGAAGCTTTCTTT.

The sample holds a few counts of this clone. The V and J genes are TRBV29-1 and TRBJ1-5; 7 bases map to TRBD1. From germline, CDR1 is SQVTM and CDR2 ANQGSEA. V was clipped by 5 bases and J by 5 bases; unmatched bases: 6. This CDR3 is built from 13 residues. This chain's CDR3 is CSVSGQADQPQHF. DNA of the CDR3: TGCAGCGTTTCAGGACAGGCGGATCAGCCCCAGCATTTT.

V gene TRBV7-8 combines with J gene TRBJ2-2; no firm D call. CDR1 and CDR2 from the germline V gene are SGHVS and FQNEAQ. The CDR3 contains 15 residues. Trimming took off 1 base at V and 0 bases at J, with 6 bases between the two ends. The CDR3 sequence is CASSLVSANTGELFF. DNA for the CDR3: TGTGCCAGCAGCTTAGTTTCAGCGAACACCGGGGAGCTGTTTTTT.

The genes are TRBV5-4 and TRBJ1-1; D gene uncertain. Looked up from germline, CDR1 is SGHNT and CDR2 is YYREEE (reference sequence). Trimming removed 0 bases at V and 0 bases at J, with 9 bases between. The CDR3 extends over 15 amino acids. The DNA for the CDR3 is TGTGCCAGCAGCTTGGGTGGAGGGATGAACACTGAAGCTTTCTTT. Amino acid sequence: CASSLGGGMNTEAFF.

The V gene is TRBV2, the J gene TRBJ1-4, with D perhaps TRBD1 (6 bases). The CDR3 totals 11 residues. Looked up from germline, CDR1 is SNHLY and CDR2 is FYNNEI. Trimming removed 6 bases at V and 14 bases at J, with 13 bases between. The CDR3 region has the DNA TGTGCCAGCAGCCCAGGGGAAAGGCTGTTTTTT. This codes for CASSPGERLFF.

The chain couples TRBV24-1 to TRBJ2-2, with 7 bases identical to TRBD1. This CDR3 spans 14 amino acids. With V trimmed by 9 bases and J by 4 bases, 7 bases remained unmatched. Germline lookup yields CDR1 KGHDR and CDR2 SFDVKD. The CDR3 DNA is TGTGCCACCGCCCGGGACAGCAGCACCGGGGAGCTGTTTTTT. As protein: CATARDSSTGELFF.

This clone showed up just a few times. The V gene is TRBV18, the J gene TRBJ2-3; TRBD2 agrees at 9 bases. Looked up from germline, CDR1 is KGHSH and CDR2 is LQKENI. V trimming: 3 bases; J trimming: 2 bases; junction bases outside the gene matches: 3. This CDR3 is built from 15 residues. The CDR3 is CASSPTSGSTDTQYF. The CDR3 DNA reads as TGTGCCAGCTCACCTACTAGCGGGTCCACAGATACGCAGTATTTT. Full variable domain (missing parts from reference TRBV18 and TRBJ2-3): NAGVMQNPRHLVRRRGQEARLRCSPMKGHSHVYWYRQLPEEGLKFMVYLQKENIIDESGMPKERFSAEFPKEGPSILRIQQVVRGDSAAYFCASSPTSGSTDTQYFGPGTRLTVL.

The V call is TRBV11-3, the J call TRBJ2-1; D is uncertain. V was clipped by 0 bases and J by 5 bases, with 14 bases between them. Per germline, CDR1 SGHNT and CDR2 YENEEA. The CDR3 loop spans 16 amino acids. The CDR3 sequence: CASSLDSLRVDNEQFF. For the CDR3, the DNA is TGTGCCAGCAGCTTAGATTCCCTCCGGGTGGACAATGAGCAGTTCTTC.

This chain links TRBV5-1 with TRBJ1-1; TRBD1 is a possible D gene (5 bases). V was clipped by 1 base and J by 7 bases, with 14 bases between them. Germline-derived CDR1 and CDR2 are SGHRS and YFSETQ. The CDR3 spans 14 residues. Written as DNA, the CDR3 is TGCGCCAGCAGCTTGTCGTCCTTTAGGGGTGAAGCTTTCTTT. This gives the protein CASSLSSFRGEAFF. The full variable domain, rest sourced from reference TRBV5-1 and TRBJ1-1, is KAGVTQTPRYLIKTRGQQVTLSCSPISGHRSVSWYQQTPGQGLQFLFEYFSETQRNKGNFPGRFSGRQFSNSRSEMNVSTLELGDSALYLCASSLSSFRGEAFFGQGTRLTVV.

This chain joins TRBV3-1 (or the pseudogene TRBV3-2) and TRBJ1-5; D ambiguous. This CDR3 has 15 residues. V was cut by 0 bases and J by 9 bases, with 15 bases left in between. Germline values: CDR1 LGHDT, CDR2 YNNKEL (reference sequence). The CDR3 nucleotides read TGTGCCAGCAGCCAAGACACTACCCGCGCGCGGCCCCAGCATTTT. This codes for CASSQDTTRARPQHF.

This clone was recorded a few times. The CDR3, as DNA: TGTGCCAGCAGCCGCCGCCCCGCGCAAGAGACCCAGTACTTC. It is translated as CASSRRPAQETQYF. The J gene is TRBJ2-5, the V gene TRBV27; D is unresolved. The germline gives CDR1 MNHEY, CDR2 SMNVEV (reference sequence). The CDR3 sequence is 14 residues long. V was pared by 6 bases and J by 2 bases, with 13 bases between.

This sequence joins TRBV28 and TRBJ1-2; D is unresolved. The CDR3 covers 13 residues. V was shortened by 8 bases and J by 2 bases, with 12 bases between the two germline ends. The germline CDR1 and CDR2 sequences are MDHEN and SYDVKM. The CDR3 nucleotides read TGTGCCAGCGGGGAGACGGAAAACTATGGCTACACCTTC. This gives the protein CASGETENYGYTF.

The chain employs TRBV7-9 and TRBJ1-1, with D possibly TRBD1 on 5 matching bases. The CDR3 loop spans 14 amino acids. The V gene lost 4 bases and the J gene lost 5 bases, with 14 bases spanning the gap. Germline CDR1 and CDR2: SEHNR and FQNEAQ (reference sequence). This chain's CDR3 is CASSSGLLATEAFF. As DNA, the CDR3 is TGTGCCAGCAGCTCGGGACTTCTAGCTACTGAAGCTTTCTTT.

This chain connects TRBV24-1 to TRBJ2-4, with 9 bases lining up with TRBD1. This CDR3 spans 17 amino acids. Germline V CDR1 and CDR2: KGHDR, SFDVKD. The V gene end was trimmed by 3 bases and the J gene end by 8 bases; junction bases not matched to a gene: 13. The chain's CDR3 is CATSDPTTGTGSDIQYF. As DNA, the CDR3 is TGTGCCACCAGTGATCCTACAACCGGGACAGGGAGCGACATTCAGTACTTC.

V is TRBV25-1 and J is TRBJ1-2; the D is unclear. Between the trimmed V and J ends, which lost 3 bases and 4 bases, there was a span of 9 bases. Germline V CDR1 and CDR2: MGHDK, SYGVNS. The CDR3 loop spans 13 amino acids. The CDR3, as DNA: TGTGCCAGCAGTGATGGGAGAGTCTATGGCTACACCTTC. Translation: CASSDGRVYGYTF.

The chain carries TRBV7-8 and TRBJ2-5, with 9 bases identical to TRBD1. CDR3 length equals 16 residues. V was clipped by 3 bases and J by 5 bases; unmatched bases: 10. Germline V lookup: CDR1 SGHVS, CDR2 FQNEAQ. The CDR3: CASSFANRGLGETQYF. The CDR3 nucleotides read TGTGCCAGCAGCTTCGCTAACAGGGGGCTGGGGGAGACCCAGTACTTC.

The chain couples TRBV11-1 to TRBJ2-5; 8 positions match TRBD1. V lost 2 bases to trimming and J lost 4 bases; unmatched junction nucleotides: 6. CDR1 and CDR2 from the germline V gene are SGHAT and FQDESV (reference sequence). The CDR3 has 15 amino acids. This CDR3 reads CASSLTTGVGETQYF. The CDR3 DNA sequence: TGTGCCAGCAGCTTAACGACAGGGGTCGGAGAGACCCAGTACTTC.

V is TRBV11-2 and J is TRBJ2-5; D ambiguous. The ends were cut back, 5 bases at V and 5 bases at J, with 21 bases in the middle. Germline V lookup: CDR1 SGHAT, CDR2 FQNNGV. The CDR3 is 16 amino acids. CDR3: CASSPSLAFAFETQYF. CDR3 DNA: TGTGCCAGCAGCCCCTCCCTTGCCTTTGCGTTTGAGACCCAGTACTTC.

The chain links TRBV6-5 to TRBJ2-2, with 8 bases lining up with TRBD2. Germline CDR1 reads MNHEY; CDR2 reads SVGAGI. Trimming cost V 2 bases and J 2 bases; bases outside gene matches: 4. CDR3 length equals 16 residues. This chain's CDR3 is CASSYRAGGNTGELFF. CDR3 coding DNA: TGTGCCAGCAGTTACAGGGCGGGGGGAAACACCGGGGAGCTGTTTTTT.